This paragraph covers one T cell receptor (beta chain) sequence. The entry originates in a study of blood T cell repertoires in COVID-19. Using immunoSEQ multiplex PCR, the repertoire was profiled, and TCRdb retains in-frame clones only, with some absent. The data hold about 170,000 clones, with approximately 84% observed a single time. The specimen was peripheral blood. The sequence was obtained from an elderly woman with COVID-19, enrolled during active disease.

The DNA of the CDR3 is TGTGCCAGCAGCTCGAACACTGAAGCTTTCTTT. Amino acids: CASSSNTEAFF. The V and J genes are TRBV28 and TRBJ1-1; D uncertain. Trimming removed 6 bases from V and 1 base from J, with 3 bases in between. Germline lookup yields CDR1 MDHEN and CDR2 SYDVKM. The CDR3 is made up of 11 amino acids.